One sample yielded the 10 T cell receptor beta chains listed below, sequenced in a study of blood T cell repertoires in COVID-19. Profiling relied on immunoSEQ multiplex PCR, and the TCRdb table lists in-frame clones only, not all of them. This sample has about 250,000 clones, with approximately 85% found just once. Sequenced material: PBMCs or T cells enriched from blood (not recorded which). Source of these receptors: a woman aged 50 to 65 with acute COVID-19.

The chain recombines TRBV7-2 with TRBJ1-4; 11 positions match TRBD1. Germline V gene sequence: CDR1 SGHTA, CDR2 FQGNSA. CDR3 size: 14 residues. J gave up 8 bases and V 5 bases, and 4 bases lay outside the gene matches. The CDR3 DNA sequence: TGTGCCAGCAGCGGACAGGGGGCAAACGAAAAACTGTTTTTT. This gives the protein CASSGQGANEKLFF.

The V and J genes are TRBV30 and TRBJ2-1, with 12 bases that match TRBD2. With V trimmed by 4 bases and J by 3 bases, 4 bases remained unmatched. Germline values: CDR1 GTSNPN, CDR2 SVGIG (reference sequence). CDR3 length: 15 residues. This chain's CDR3 is CAWTSGGVSYNEQFF. In DNA form, the CDR3 reads TGTGCCTGGACTAGCGGGGGGGTTAGCTACAATGAGCAGTTCTTC. Looking up the rest from reference TRBV30 and TRBJ2-1 gives the full variable domain: SQTIHQWPATLVQPVGSPLSLECTVEGTSNPNLYWYRQAAGRGLQLLFYSVGIGQISSEVPQNLSASRPQDRQFILSSKKLLLSDSGFYLCAWTSGGVSYNEQFFGPGTRLTVL.

The V gene is TRBV30, the J gene TRBJ1-1; D call uncertain. V was clipped by 3 bases and J by 3 bases, with 5 bases between them. The CDR3 has 11 residues. CDR1 is GTSNPN, CDR2 SVGIG, per germline (reference sequence). The CDR3 is CAWRRDTEAFF. Written as DNA, the CDR3 is TGTGCCTGGAGGAGGGACACTGAAGCTTTCTTT.

About this clone: Other DNA sequences in this specimen translate into the identical CDR3. This chain uses TRBV18 with TRBJ1-2; 9 positions match TRBD1. The junction had 0 bases not matched to a gene; V was cut back by 4 bases and J by 3 bases. Per germline, CDR1 KGHSH and CDR2 LQKENI. The CDR3 extends over 13 amino acids. CDR3 coding DNA: TGTGCCAGCTCACGGACAGGGGACTATGGCTACACCTTC. Protein: CASSRTGDYGYTF.

CDR3 protein: CASSVSGSQETQYF. DNA for the CDR3: TGTGCCAGCAGTGTCTCGGGGTCCCAAGAGACCCAGTACTTC. This chain connects TRBV25-1 to TRBJ2-5; a weak D match, TRBD2 (5 bases). V lost 4 bases and J lost 1, with 10 bases in between. The CDR3 is 14 residues long. CDR1 MGHDK and CDR2 SYGVNS come from the germline V gene.

The V call is TRBV30, the J call TRBJ2-3; 10 nucleotides agree with TRBD1. This CDR3 spans 13 amino acids. V lost 4 bases and J lost 5; bases outside the gene matches: 3. Per the germline V gene, CDR1 is GTSNPN and CDR2 is SVGIG (reference sequence). The CDR3 nucleotides read TGTGCCTGGAATAGGGACAGGGGAGATACGCAGTATTTT. Its protein product is CAWNRDRGDTQYF.

This clone was seen more than once but under ten times. One end of the junction varies from germline; a read error may be responsible. The chain links TRBV7-7 to TRBJ1-2, with 9 bases lining up with TRBD1. CDR1 is SSHAT, CDR2 FNYEAQ, per germline (reference sequence). The CDR3 has 18 amino acids. CDR3 sequence (DNA): TGTGCTAGCAGCTTAGCCCAAGCCGATGGACAGGGGAATTATGGCTACACCTTC. Residues: CASSLAQADGQGNYGYTF. The full variable domain, completed using reference TRBV7-7 and TRBJ1-2, is GAGVSQSPRYKVTKRGQDVTLRCDPISSHATLYWYQQALGQGPEFLTYFNYEAQPDKSGLPSDRFSAERPEGSISTLTIQRTEQRDSAMYRCASSLAQADGQGNYGYTFGSGTRLTVV.

This clone has just one count. This rearrangement joins TRBV10-1 to TRBJ1-1; 8 nucleotides align to TRBD1. The CDR3 length is 17 residues. The germline V gene encodes CDR1 WNHNN and CDR2 SYGVQD (reference sequence). The junction had 10 bases not matched to a gene; V was cut back by 0 bases and J by 4 bases. CDR3 coding DNA: TGCGCCAGCAGTGAGTCGGGGCAGGGGGCCGGGATCACTGAAGCTTTCTTT. It yields the protein CASSESGQGAGITEAFF.

CDR3: CASSSRQGASNQPQHF. The CDR3, as DNA: TGTGCCAGCAGCTCACGTCAGGGGGCGAGCAATCAGCCCCAGCATTTT. The chain joins TRBV7-8 to TRBJ1-5, with 8 bases fitting TRBD1. This CDR3 comprises 16 residues. Germline CDR1 SGHVS, CDR2 FQNEAQ. V gave up 4 bases and J gave up 1 base; unmatched junction bases: 6.

This chain links TRBV21-1 with TRBJ2-7; the table assigns TRBD1, which was not confirmed against the DNA. TRBV21-1 is described as a pseudogene. CDR3 size: 15 residues. The CDR3 nucleotides are TGTGCCAGCAGTCACCGGGACAGGCCAAACTACGAGCAGTACTTC. Translation gives CASSHRDRPNYEQYF.